This paragraph covers one T cell receptor (beta chain) sequence. TCRdb's copy holds only in-frame clones and misses some; the assay was immunoSEQ multiplex PCR. The profile shows around 140,000 clones, 91% of them singletons. These data come from a study of T cell responses to AZD1222 COVID-19 vaccine. The CDR3 sequence is 15 residues long. Germline lookup yields CDR1 LGHNA and CDR2 YSLEER. With 1 base clipped from V and 8 bases from J, the junction kept 10 bases outside the gene matches. The chain combines TRBV4-3 with TRBJ1-2; TRBD1 agrees at 7 bases. This specimen consisted of peripheral blood, obtained 28 days after the second AZD1222 dose. This clonotype originated in an adult who received the AZD1222 COVID-19 vaccine. The CDR3 spells CASSQGQGRGYGYTF. The CDR3 bases are TGCGCCAGCAGCCAAGGACAGGGCAGGGGATACGGCTACACCTTC.